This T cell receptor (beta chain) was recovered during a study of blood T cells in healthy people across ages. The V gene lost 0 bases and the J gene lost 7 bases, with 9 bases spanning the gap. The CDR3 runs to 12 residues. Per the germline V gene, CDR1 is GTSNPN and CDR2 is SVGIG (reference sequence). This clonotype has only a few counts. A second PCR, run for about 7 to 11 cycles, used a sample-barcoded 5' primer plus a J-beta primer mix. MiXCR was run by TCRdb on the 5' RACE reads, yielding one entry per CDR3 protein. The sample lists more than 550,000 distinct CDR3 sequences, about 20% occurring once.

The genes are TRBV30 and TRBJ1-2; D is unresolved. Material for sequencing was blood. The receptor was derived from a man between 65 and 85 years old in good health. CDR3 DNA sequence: TGTGCCTGGAGTGTACGCTTTGGTGGCTACACCTTC. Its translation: CAWSVRFGGYTF.